These T cell receptor beta chains were read from a single sample in a study of blood T cell repertoires in COVID-19. This table comes from immunoSEQ multiplex PCR, and its TCRdb copy is limited to in-frame clones, with some not included. Found here are just over 250,000 clones, around nine tenths of them singletons; the top ten hold 10%. The sample taken for sequencing was peripheral blood. The origin of the receptors is a woman in her 70s with COVID-19, enrolled during active disease. Both conserved end residues are part of each CDR3. The D gene is left open where the match is weak.

j_gene: TRBJ1-2; v_gene: TRBV19; d_gene: .; CDR3aa: CASADRIYGYTF; CDR3nt: TGTGCCAGTGCCGACAGAATCTATGGCTACACCTTC
j_gene: TRBJ1-6; v_gene: TRBV27; d_gene: .; CDR3aa: CASSLSSQVNSPLHF; CDR3nt: TGTGCCAGCAGTTTATCTTCACAGGTTAATTCACCCCTCCACTTT
j_gene: TRBJ1-5; v_gene: TRBV6-2/TRBV6-3; d_gene: .; CDR3aa: CASSSGTPRHSNQPQHF; CDR3nt: TGTGCCAGCAGCTCCGGGACACCTCGGCATAGCAATCAGCCCCAGCATTTT
j_gene: TRBJ1-2; v_gene: TRBV7-2; d_gene: .; CDR3aa: CASSQGGVVGYTF; CDR3nt: TGTGCCAGCAGCCAAGGGGGGGTGGTTGGCTACACCTTC
j_gene: TRBJ1-2; v_gene: TRBV6-5; d_gene: TRBD1; CDR3aa: CASSPDRVLTGYTF; CDR3nt: TGTGCCAGCAGTCCCGACAGGGTTCTGACTGGCTACACCTTC
j_gene: TRBJ2-7; v_gene: TRBV5-1; d_gene: TRBD2; CDR3aa: CASSLFGLAGSSYEQYF; CDR3nt: TGCGCCAGCAGCTTGTTTGGTCTAGCGGGATCATCCTACGAGCAGTACTTC
j_gene: TRBJ2-3; v_gene: TRBV2; d_gene: TRBD1; CDR3aa: CASSLDRVTDTQYF; CDR3nt: TGTGCCAGCAGCCTGGACAGGGTTACAGATACGCAGTATTTT
j_gene: TRBJ2-3; v_gene: TRBV5-5; d_gene: .; CDR3aa: CASSLVSLGDTQYF; CDR3nt: TGTGCCAGCAGCTTGGTGTCACTCGGAGATACGCAGTATTTT
j_gene: TRBJ2-5; v_gene: TRBV3-1/TRBV3-2; d_gene: TRBD2; CDR3aa: CASSQRGGNQETQYF; CDR3nt: TGTGCCAGCAGCCAGAGGGGAGGGAACCAAGAGACCCAGTACTTC
j_gene: TRBJ2-7; v_gene: TRBV5-1; d_gene: .; CDR3aa: CASSLGGQFYEQYF; CDR3nt: TGCGCCAGCAGCTTGGGAGGTCAATTTTACGAGCAGTACTTC